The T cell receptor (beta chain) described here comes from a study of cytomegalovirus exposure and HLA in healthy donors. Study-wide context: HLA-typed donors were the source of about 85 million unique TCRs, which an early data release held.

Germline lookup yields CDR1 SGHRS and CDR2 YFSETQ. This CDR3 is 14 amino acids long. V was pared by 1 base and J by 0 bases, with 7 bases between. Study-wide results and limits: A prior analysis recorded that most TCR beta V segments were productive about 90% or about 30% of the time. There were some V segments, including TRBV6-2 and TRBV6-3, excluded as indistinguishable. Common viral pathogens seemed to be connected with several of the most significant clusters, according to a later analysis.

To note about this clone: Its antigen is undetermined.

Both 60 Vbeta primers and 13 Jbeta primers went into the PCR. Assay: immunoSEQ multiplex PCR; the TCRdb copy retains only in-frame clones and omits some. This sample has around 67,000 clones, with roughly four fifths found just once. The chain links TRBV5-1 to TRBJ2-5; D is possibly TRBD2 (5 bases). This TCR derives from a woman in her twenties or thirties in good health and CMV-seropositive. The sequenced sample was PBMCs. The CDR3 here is CASSLMDYQETQYF. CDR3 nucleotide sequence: TGCGCCAGCAGCTTGATGGACTACCAAGAGACCCAGTACTTC.